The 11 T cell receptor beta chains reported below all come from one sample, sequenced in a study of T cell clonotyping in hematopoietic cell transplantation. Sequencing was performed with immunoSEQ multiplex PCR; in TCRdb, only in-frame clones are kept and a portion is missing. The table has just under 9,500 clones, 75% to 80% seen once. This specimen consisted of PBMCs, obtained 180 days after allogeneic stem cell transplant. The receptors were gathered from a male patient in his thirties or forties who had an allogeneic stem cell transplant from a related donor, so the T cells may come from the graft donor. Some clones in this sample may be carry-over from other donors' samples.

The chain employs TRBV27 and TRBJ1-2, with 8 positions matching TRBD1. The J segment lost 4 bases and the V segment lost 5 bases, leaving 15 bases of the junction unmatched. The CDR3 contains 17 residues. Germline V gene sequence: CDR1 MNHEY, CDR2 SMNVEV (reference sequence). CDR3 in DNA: TGTGCCAGCAGTCCCGCCCAGGGGGCGAAAAAACTCTATGGCTACACCTTC. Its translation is CASSPAQGAKKLYGYTF.

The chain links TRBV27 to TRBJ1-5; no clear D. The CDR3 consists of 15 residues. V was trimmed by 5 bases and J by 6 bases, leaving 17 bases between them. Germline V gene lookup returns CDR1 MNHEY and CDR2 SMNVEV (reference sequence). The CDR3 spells CASSDIRRLSQPQHF. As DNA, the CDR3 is TGTGCCAGCAGTGATATAAGACGTTTGAGTCAGCCCCAGCATTTT.

CDR3 nucleotides: TGTGCCAGCAGCAACACAGAGACCATTTATTTTGGTGAGCAGTTCTTC. Protein product: CASSNTETIYFGEQFF. The V gene is TRBV11-3, the J gene TRBJ2-1; D remains ambiguous. Trimming pared 5 bases from V and 9 bases from J, leaving 23 bases between. In germline, CDR1 is SGHNT, CDR2 YENEEA. This CDR3 is 16 amino acids long.

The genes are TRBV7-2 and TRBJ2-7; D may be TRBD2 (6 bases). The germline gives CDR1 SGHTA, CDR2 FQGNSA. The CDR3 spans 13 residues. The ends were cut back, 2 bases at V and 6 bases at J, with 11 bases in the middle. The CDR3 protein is CASSLQGGREQYF. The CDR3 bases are TGTGCCAGCAGCTTACAGGGAGGTCGCGAGCAGTACTTC.

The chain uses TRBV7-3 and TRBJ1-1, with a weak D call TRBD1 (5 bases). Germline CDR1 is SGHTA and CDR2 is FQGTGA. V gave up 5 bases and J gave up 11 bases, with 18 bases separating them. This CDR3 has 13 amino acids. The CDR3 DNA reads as TGTGCCAGCAGCCCAGTCCGACGGGGCGAGGCTTTCTTT. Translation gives CASSPVRRGEAFF.

CDR3 DNA: TGTGCCAGTAAGCTAGCGGGGGGTAACTACAATGAGCAGTTCTTC. Protein: CASKLAGGNYNEQFF. The rearrangement joins TRBV19 to TRBJ2-1, with 11 bases matching TRBD2. Unmatched junction bases numbered 5, after V lost 7 bases and J lost 3 bases. The CDR3 has 15 residues. Germline V lookup: CDR1 LNHDA, CDR2 SQIVND (reference sequence).

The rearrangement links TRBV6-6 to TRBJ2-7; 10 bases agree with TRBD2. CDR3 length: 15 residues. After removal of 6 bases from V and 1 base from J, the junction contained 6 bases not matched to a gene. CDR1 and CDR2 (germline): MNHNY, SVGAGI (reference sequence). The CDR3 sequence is CASSVSGGESYEQYF. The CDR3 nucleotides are TGTGCCAGCAGCGTAAGCGGGGGGGAGTCCTACGAGCAGTACTTC.

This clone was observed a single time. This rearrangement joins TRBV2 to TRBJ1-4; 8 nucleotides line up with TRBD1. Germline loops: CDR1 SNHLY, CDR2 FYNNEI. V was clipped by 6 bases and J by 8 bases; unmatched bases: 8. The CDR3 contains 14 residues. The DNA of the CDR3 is TGTGCCAGCAGCCCGGACAGGGTATTCGAAAAACTGTTTTTT. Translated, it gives CASSPDRVFEKLFF.

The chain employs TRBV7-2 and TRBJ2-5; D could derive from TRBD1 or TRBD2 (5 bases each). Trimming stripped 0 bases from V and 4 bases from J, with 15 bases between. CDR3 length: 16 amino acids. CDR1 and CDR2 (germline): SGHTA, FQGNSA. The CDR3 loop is CASSLARLTGGETQYF. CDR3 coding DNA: TGTGCCAGCAGCTTAGCCCGCCTCACTGGGGGAGAGACCCAGTACTTC.

CDR3 protein: CASSLGTRQETQYF. The CDR3 DNA is TGTGCCAGCAGTTTAGGGACACGTCAAGAGACCCAGTACTTC. The rearrangement joins TRBV6-5 to TRBJ2-5; D possibly corresponds to TRBD1 (6 bases). V was cut by 4 bases and J by 2 bases, with 11 bases left in between. Germline-derived CDR1 and CDR2 are MNHEY and SVGAGI. The CDR3 length is 14 residues.

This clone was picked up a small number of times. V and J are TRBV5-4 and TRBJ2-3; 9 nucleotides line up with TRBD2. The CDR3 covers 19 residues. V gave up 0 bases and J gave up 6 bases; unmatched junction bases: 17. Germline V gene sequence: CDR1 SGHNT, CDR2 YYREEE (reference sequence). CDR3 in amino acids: CASSLDASRRGGPRDTQYF. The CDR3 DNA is TGTGCCAGCAGCTTGGACGCTAGTCGGCGGGGGGGCCCGAGGGATACGCAGTATTTT.